Listed below are T cell receptor beta chains from one sample, sequenced in a study of Graves' ophthalmopathy and Graves' hyperthyroidism. MiXCR was run by TCRdb on the multiplex PCR reads, yielding one entry per CDR3 protein. The data hold around 22,000 distinct CDR3 sequences, with nearly 50% observed a single time. The sample comprised peripheral blood. The receptor set was obtained from an adult woman with stable Graves' hyperthyroidism. CDR3s include the opening cysteine and the closing phenylalanine or tryptophan.

15	TRBJ1-3	TRBV6-5	CASSASGGEGDTIYF
16	TRBJ2-2	TRBV7-2	CASSYFSGTNTGELFF
13	TRBJ1-2	TRBV5-6	CASSARGNYGYTF
17	TRBJ2-6	TRBV4-2	CASSPEGRTSGANVLTF
14	TRBJ2-7	TRBV27	CASSPAGFAYEQYF
12	TRBJ2-1	TRBV5-1	CASRGVSSEQFF
12	TRBJ1-5	TRBV7-8	CASRPGEETQHF
14	TRBJ2-5	TRBV7-3	CASSLSSGSETQYF
13	TRBJ1-6	TRBV5-4	CATRRSGSSPLHF
13	TRBJ2-5	TRBV2	CASKRLARETQYF
16	TRBJ2-3	TRBV19	CASSMGRYASTDTRYF
17	TRBJ2-7	TRBV4-1	CASSPQEHRAVSYEQYF
13	TRBJ2-7	TRBV5-5	CARGGTSDYEQYF
12	TRBJ2-5	TRBV29-1	CSGNRGRETQYF
13	TRBJ2-7	TRBV19	CASSQTSGYEQYF
13	TRBJ2-3	TRBV6-5	CASSKDSTDTQYF
15	TRBJ2-7	TRBV15	CATSASGQGGYEQYF
15	TRBJ1-1	TRBV5-6	CASSLGGRGDTEASF
14	TRBJ2-1	TRBV20-1	CSARPDYSYNEQFF
16	TRBJ2-1	TRBV29-1	CSVGLAGGRVNNEQFF
15	TRBJ2-2	TRBV6-4	CASSEGSGRTGELFF
12	TRBJ1-4	TRBV2	CASTGGNEKLFF
16	TRBJ2-5	TRBV3-2	CASSQDAGTALETQYF
16	TRBJ1-4	TRBV11-2	CASSLAGTGNNEKLFF
19	TRBJ2-5	TRBV7-2	CASSYAGTSGRSWRETQHF
12	TRBJ2-3	TRBV6-6	CATGLGGNEQYF
12	TRBJ1-1	TRBV5-4	CASSLGQVEAFF
14	TRBJ2-7	TRBV2	CASSVDWDSYEQYF
18	TRBJ2-1	TRBV20-1	CSARAGTSGRVSYNEQFF
14	TRBJ2-2	TRBV11-2	CASSSGLGTGELFF
13	TRBJ1-1	TRBV6-1	CASSSSGNTGAFF
13	TRBJ1-3	TRBV7-8	CASSLTQGNTIYF
15	TRBJ1-6	TRBV7-9	CASSLAGTEYSPLHF
18	TRBJ2-3	TRBV15	CATSPTWGGLAGTDTQYF
12	TRBJ2-3	TRBV7-8	CASSSPRGGKYF
15	TRBJ1-5	TRBV19	CASSMDRGSNQPQHF
15	TRBJ1-1	TRBV20-1	CSAGTGGSGDAEAFF
17	TRBJ2-5	TRBV6-5	CASSPGTSGIRGETRYF
14	TRBJ1-5	TRBV9	CASSPTGSNQPQHF
11	TRBJ2-7	TRBV5-1	CASSFFDEQYF
13	TRBJ1-2	TRBV20-1	CSASRDKYYGYTF
14	TRBJ1-5	TRBV2	CASSGSGSGETQHF
13	TRBJ2-7	TRBV7-2	CASSLGGGYEQYF
14	TRBJ1-5	TRBV28	CASSLGSSNQPQHF
16	TRBJ1-1	TRBV27	CASSLRFGELNTEAFF
13	TRBJ1-4	TRBV30	CAWSRTGREKLFF